The 12 T cell receptor beta chains below come from one sample, sequenced in a study of identifying expanded T cells in peripheral blood. Data came from immunoSEQ multiplex PCR; TCRdb stores just in-frame clones and leaves some out. Among approximately 59,000 clones listed, about nine tenths were seen once. The sequenced material came from blood. These receptor sequences come from a person between 18 and 75 years old in good health.

This clone was detected only a few times. This chain connects TRBV7-2 to TRBJ2-1, with D hard to call. The CDR3 length is 11 residues. Germline CDR1 SGHTA, CDR2 FQGNSA. Trimming pared 5 bases from V and 10 bases from J, leaving 9 bases between. CDR3 in DNA: TGTGCCAGCAGCCCTAGTGGCGAGCAGTTCTTC. This sequence encodes CASSPSGEQFF.

V and J are TRBV2 and TRBJ1-4; 8 bases are shared with TRBD1. Germline-derived CDR1 and CDR2 are SNHLY and FYNNEI. The junction had 0 bases not matched to a gene; V was cut back by 1 base and J by 2 bases. There are 15 residues in the CDR3. The CDR3: CASSEGQGTNEKLFF. DNA for the CDR3: TGTGCCAGCAGTGAAGGACAGGGGACTAATGAAAAACTGTTTTTT.

The chain joins TRBV9 to TRBJ1-2, with D possibly TRBD1 on 6 matching bases. The length of the CDR3 is 13 residues. Trimming left V 5 bases short and J 2 bases short, with 10 bases between. Germline CDR1 and CDR2: SGDLS and YYNGEE. CDR3 sequence reads: CASSGGQNYGYTF. The CDR3 DNA follows: TGTGCCAGCAGTGGGGGGCAAAACTATGGCTACACCTTC.

V and J are TRBV9 and TRBJ2-3; TRBD2 might be the D (7 bases). V lost 7 bases and J lost 5, with 17 bases in between. In germline, CDR1 is SGDLS, CDR2 YYNGEE. This CDR3 has 14 amino acids. CDR3 residues: CASAQGGGRDTQYF. The CDR3 DNA is TGTGCCAGCGCACAAGGGGGGGGCCGAGATACGCAGTATTTT.

A word on this clone: At one boundary the junction diverges from the germline segment, which might be a read error. The V and J genes are TRBV2 and TRBJ2-5; 9 positions agree with TRBD2. Germline loops: CDR1 SNHLY, CDR2 FYNNEI. The CDR3 is made up of 12 amino acids. The CDR3 nucleotides are TGTGCCAGCAGTCAACTAGCGGGCGGGCGGGACTTC. Translated: CASSQLAGGRDF.

The chain is built from TRBV7-9 and TRBJ2-3, with 8 bases identical to TRBD2. The CDR3 is 16 residues long. Germline lookup yields CDR1 SEHNR and CDR2 FQNEAQ (reference sequence). V was clipped by 5 bases and J by 4 bases; unmatched bases: 11. The DNA of the CDR3 is TGTGCCAGCAGCGCAACAGCGGGAGCTACCCCAGATACGCAGTATTTT. This encodes CASSATAGATPDTQYF.

The V call is TRBV7-2, the J call TRBJ2-5, with 11 bases fitting TRBD2. Germline V gene lookup returns CDR1 SGHTA and CDR2 FQGNSA. The CDR3 has 19 residues. V was clipped by 0 bases and J by 2 bases; unmatched bases: 11. The CDR3 nucleotides are TGTGCCAGCAGCTTAGCGCAGGATCTAGCGGGGGGTCCGCAAGAGACCCAGTACTTC. Its translation: CASSLAQDLAGGPQETQYF.

J is TRBJ2-1 and V is TRBV2; D not resolved. CDR1 and CDR2 (germline): SNHLY, FYNNEI. The CDR3 is 16 amino acids. With 7 bases removed from V and 9 bases from J, the gap between germline ends came to 25 bases. The CDR3 protein is CASTIPPRAAGGEQFF. CDR3 nucleotide sequence: TGTGCCAGCACCATACCGCCCCGGGCCGCCGGTGGTGAGCAGTTCTTC.

The V and J genes are TRBV15 and TRBJ2-3; TRBD2 is a possible D gene (5 bases). Germline V lookup: CDR1 LNHNV, CDR2 YYDKDF (reference sequence). The CDR3 sequence is 14 residues long. V was shortened by 5 bases and J by 1 base, with 10 bases between the two germline ends. CDR3: CATSGGWGTDTQYF. The CDR3 DNA reads TGTGCCACCAGCGGAGGCTGGGGCACAGATACGCAGTATTTT.

This chain links TRBV15 with TRBJ1-1; D may be TRBD1 (5 bases). V was trimmed by 0 bases and J by 7 bases, leaving 9 bases between them. Germline CDR1 LNHNV, CDR2 YYDKDF (reference sequence). The CDR3 extends over 13 amino acids. The CDR3 protein is CATSRDRGDEAFF. In nucleotides, the CDR3 is TGTGCCACCAGCAGAGATCGGGGGGATGAAGCTTTCTTT.

The chain employs TRBV25-1 and TRBJ2-7, with a tentative D call TRBD1 (5 bases). V was trimmed by 7 bases and J by 2 bases, leaving 9 bases between them. The CDR3 consists of 12 residues. Germline V CDR1 and CDR2: MGHDK, SYGVNS. The CDR3 bases are TGTGCCAGCATAGACAGCACCTACGAGCAGTACTTC. It encodes CASIDSTYEQYF.

V usage is TRBV9 and J usage is TRBJ2-2; unclear D gene. Germline V gene sequence: CDR1 SGDLS, CDR2 YYNGEE. Trimming shortened V by 0 bases and J by 0 bases, and 9 bases separated the two germline ends. The CDR3 totals 16 residues. CDR3 nucleotides: TGTGCCAGCAGCGTAGATGTCGGTACGAACACCGGGGAGCTGTTTTTT. It translates to CASSVDVGTNTGELFF.